This T cell receptor (beta chain) appears in the sequencing data of a study of molecular identifiers for immune sequencing clone quantification (dated 2018 in TCRdb). For context, the study as a whole: For a replicate experiment, the RNA from either about 20,000 or 100,000 naive CD8 T cells was divided into five aliquots, and four of those aliquots went on to sequencing. The study was a methods study using CD8 T cells to benchmark molecular-identifier clustering-based TCR repertoire sequencing (MIDCIRS) and TCR RNA copy counting.

The method behind the library was PCR. Sequencer: NextSeq 500. Bulk TCR libraries were generated as previously described, with the TCR primers listed in Table S5 used. Total RNA was purified with the Qiagen AllPrep DNA/RNA kit. Reads from multiple sequencing runs of the same library were pooled before analysis. The source study handled its data this way. Only reads with exact TCR constant sequence were kept, trimmed to 150 nt, and grouped by their 12-nt molecular barcodes. Reads within each barcode group were sub-clustered using a 15% Levenshtein threshold, and quality-weighted consensus sequences were constructed for each RNA molecule. Non-functional sequences were excluded, and lower-count sequences lying one edit away from another sequence were also excluded. Based on fitting two negative binomial distributions, any barcode sub-cluster with under 20% of the maximum read count was discarded. TCRdb reprocessed the public reads (quality trimming at Q25 with fastp, clone calling with MiXCR) and kept in-frame beta chains. When rows share a CDR3 protein, they turn into one entry using the most common DNA and genes. The V and J calls, along with clone size, are taken from TCRdb and not from the paper's own processing. A total of hundreds of thousands of distinct CDR3 sequences appear in this sample, about 25% of them only once. The ten largest make up about 0.73% of the sample.

Naive CD8 T cell libraries were made from about 20,000 to 1,000,000 sorted cells using 10%, 30% or 50% of purified RNA. Naive CD8 T cells, defined as CD8+CD4-CCR7+CD45RA+, were FACS-sorted into RLT Plus buffer on a BD FACSAria II. More than 8 TCR copies' worth of Jurkat RNA were spiked into about 20,000-1,100,000 naive CD8 T cell samples to test detection sensitivity. CD8 T cells were enriched using RosetteSep CD8+ T Cell Enrichment Cocktail and Ficoll-Paque, and the enriched cells then underwent ACK red cell lysis. The table lists this clonotype with many counts. The clone's antigen remains unknown. No base-level quality is on record; no much larger clone is a single base apart. According to the germline V gene, CDR1 reads MNHEY and CDR2 reads SVGEGT. V loses 0 bases of germline sequence and J loses 7 bases, and the interval between the two ends is 9 bases. The CDR3 holds 13 amino acids from the cysteine to the phenylalanine. Only the CDR3 part of the read is kept: 39 bases, read in frame from the first base.

Results and caveats for the whole study, not just this receptor: Spiked-in Jurkat TCR RNA equivalent to a single cell was reported to be detectable even among 980,000 or so naive CD8 T cells. In CMV-specific effector cells, clones with more than 20 RNA copies accounted for over 97% of molecules, whereas in naive cells such clones accounted for under 1%. Modeling estimated 2.5 to 3.5 recovered TCR RNA copies per cell, compared with about 10 by digital PCR, which implies about 30% capture efficiency. When barcode sub-clustering was left out, chimeric consensus sequences inflated TCR diversity, with chimeras reaching as high as 47%. Identical TCR molecules sharing a barcode could cause highly expanded clone sizes to be underestimated. Spiked-in Jurkat TCR RNA (approximately 10 copies' worth), which is not part of the donor repertoire, was contained in the naive libraries.

This sequence uses TRBV6-2 or TRBV6-3 and TRBJ1-1, with an unclear D gene assignment. The sequenced sample consisted of naive CD8+ T cells from blood, with Jurkat cell RNA spiked in. Interpreted using the paper, the cell subset or site label stands for: FACS-sorted CD8+CD4-CCR7+CD45RA+ naive T cells. This receptor was taken from a human donor in good health. Some libraries in this study had Jurkat cell RNA spiked in. This receptor has the CDR3 CASSYSVGIEAFF. The DNA sequence follows: TGTGCCAGCAGTTACTCCGTCGGAATTGAAGCTTTCTTT.